Described below is a single T cell receptor beta chain sequence and its context. Primers included in the PCR were 60 Vbeta and 13 Jbeta primers. Method: immunoSEQ multiplex PCR; TCRdb's copy keeps in-frame clones and lacks some. The table has around 140,000 clones, 70% to 80% seen once; the top ten hold about 2.4%. This CDR3 contains 13 residues. Trimming took 1 base from V and 5 from J, leaving 8 bases between them. Per germline, CDR1 LGHNA and CDR2 YNFKEQ. This sample is part of a study of cytomegalovirus exposure and HLA in healthy donors. The sequence was obtained from a woman between 18 and 30 years old in good health and CMV-seropositive. Sequencing used PBMCs. The chain is built from TRBV4-2 and TRBJ1-1; no firm D call. DNA for the CDR3: TGTGCCAGCAGCCAAGCTAGGAGGACTGAAGCTTTCTTT. Translating it yields CASSQARRTEAFF.